This record looks at one T cell receptor beta chain sequence and its context. Its target is not known. The junction and the germline gene differ at one end; a read error may be behind it. The CDR3 runs to 14 residues. The V gene's germline CDR1 is LGHNA and CDR2 YNFKEQ. The source of the sample is a study of T cell responses to AZD1222 COVID-19 vaccine. Study details: Second-dose intervals near 4 or 12 weeks were combined.

Study findings and constraints: Clonal diversity was possibly underestimated, and white British individuals and females predominated among donors. Repertoires were collected only later (after the peak T cell response had occurred). Spike-specific TCR breadth and depth both grew after two AZD1222 doses.

Only in-frame clones appear in the TCRdb table, and some are missing; sequencing was by immunoSEQ multiplex PCR. The table includes about 120,000 clones, just under 95% detected once. This TCR derives from an adult in good health. The input for sequencing was peripheral blood, taken on day 0 of AZD1222 vaccination. V is TRBV4-2 and J is TRBJ2-7; D is ambiguous. CDR3 amino acids: CASSQETEAYGQYF. In DNA form, the CDR3 reads TGTGCCAGCAGCCAAGAAACGGAAGCCTACGGGCAGTACTTC.